These T cell receptor beta chains were read from a single sample in a study of regulatory T cells in long-lasting Graves disease. Using its own MiXCR run on the multiplex PCR reads, TCRdb lists one record per CDR3 protein. The sample shows some 560,000 distinct CDR3 sequences, approximately 16% of them seen only once. These data were also filed under a second study, of T cells in Graves' hyperthyroidism and ophthalmopathy.

The sequenced sample was peripheral blood mononuclear cells (PBMCs), obtained at new diagnosis, from a patient treated with antithyroid drugs. All receptors come from a woman aged 35 to 59 with Graves disease. CDR3s include the opening cysteine and the closing phenylalanine or tryptophan. Each record gives: D gene, V gene, clone size, J gene, CDR3 DNA, CDR3 protein. The D gene is left open where the match is weak. Rows may omit the clone size; those that give it use once, few, many or a size class.

D: TRBD2; V: TRBV7-2; size: -; J: TRBJ2-3; DNA: TGTGCCAGCAGCCCCCCGGGACTAGCGGGGTGGCCGCAGTATTTT; CDR3: CASSPPGLAGWPQYF
D: -; V: TRBV11-1; size: -; J: TRBJ2-1; DNA: TGTGCCAGCAGCTTAATAGGGGCAGGTAATGAGCAGTTCTTC; CDR3: CASSLIGAGNEQFF
D: -; V: TRBV3-1; size: few; J: TRBJ2-5; DNA: TGTGCCAGCAGCCAAGCAAGGATGGAGACCCAGTACTTC; CDR3: CASSQARMETQYF
D: TRBD2; V: TRBV15; size: -; J: TRBJ2-1; DNA: TGTGCCACCAGCAGAGGGCTAGCGGGGATTTACAATGAGCAGTTCTTC; CDR3: CATSRGLAGIYNEQFF
D: -; V: TRBV5-6; size: few; J: TRBJ2-3; DNA: TGTGCCAGCACCAATTGGGGGACAGATACGCAGTATTTT; CDR3: CASTNWGTDTQYF
D: -; V: TRBV15; size: many; J: TRBJ1-2; DNA: TGTGCCACCAGCACGGGGGACCGCAACTATGGCTACACCTTC; CDR3: CATSTGDRNYGYTF
D: TRBD1; V: TRBV2; size: few; J: TRBJ2-5; DNA: TGTGCCAGCAGTGTGACAGGGGAGGCCCAGTACTTC; CDR3: CASSVTGEAQYF
D: -; V: TRBV20-1; size: few; J: TRBJ1-1; DNA: TGCAGTGCTGGAGTGGGGGGCAGAAACACTGAAGCTTTCTTT; CDR3: CSAGVGGRNTEAFF
D: -; V: TRBV7-8; size: once; J: TRBJ2-5; DNA: TGTGCCAGCAGCCCAATGGAGGGGTACCAAGAGACCCAGTACTTC; CDR3: CASSPMEGYQETQYF
D: TRBD1; V: TRBV5-5; size: -; J: TRBJ1-4; DNA: TGTGCCAGCCGCCCCGACAGGGCGAGGGAAAAACTGTTTTTT; CDR3: CASRPDRAREKLFF
D: -; V: TRBV6-5; size: many; J: TRBJ2-7; DNA: TGTGCCAGCAGTTACGGGGGGCACTACGAGCAGTACTTC; CDR3: CASSYGGHYEQYF
D: TRBD2; V: TRBV20-1; size: many; J: TRBJ2-7; DNA: TGCAGTGCTAGAGATGGGGCGGGGGTAGCCTACGAGCAGTACTTC; CDR3: CSARDGAGVAYEQYF
D: -; V: TRBV7-9; size: -; J: TRBJ2-4; DNA: TGTGCCAGCAGCTTGGAGGTAAACATTCAGTACTTC; CDR3: CASSLEVNIQYF
D: -; V: TRBV29-1; size: -; J: TRBJ1-2; DNA: TGCAGCGAAACAGGGTTTGGAGGCTACACCTTC; CDR3: CSETGFGGYTF
D: -; V: TRBV7-3; size: many; J: TRBJ2-3; DNA: TGTGCCAGCAGCTCCCGTTCAGGCGATACGCAGTATTTT; CDR3: CASSSRSGDTQYF
D: TRBD1; V: TRBV29-1; size: many; J: TRBJ1-4; DNA: TGCAGCGTCGTCCCGGGACAGACTAATGAAAAACTGTTTTTT; CDR3: CSVVPGQTNEKLFF
D: TRBD1; V: TRBV12-3/TRBV12-4; size: many; J: TRBJ1-2; DNA: TGTGCCAGCAGCCCACAAGACAGGGTTAACTATGGCTACACCTTC; CDR3: CASSPQDRVNYGYTF
D: -; V: TRBV29-1; size: -; J: TRBJ1-1; DNA: TGCAGCGTTGAAGATGGTCGGCCCCCTGGCACTGAAGCTTTCTTT; CDR3: CSVEDGRPPGTEAFF
D: -; V: TRBV5-6; size: -; J: TRBJ1-6; DNA: TGTGCCAGCAGGGTCGTGGGCCATAATTCACCCCTCCACTTT; CDR3: CASRVVGHNSPLHF
D: -; V: TRBV2; size: -; J: TRBJ2-6; DNA: TGTGCCAGCAAAGGCAGCTCTGGGGCCAACGTCCTGACTTTC; CDR3: CASKGSSGANVLTF
D: TRBD2; V: TRBV6-2/TRBV6-3; size: many; J: TRBJ2-1; DNA: TGTGCCAGCAGACCCACTAGCGGGGGGGCGTGGGAGCAGTTCTTC; CDR3: CASRPTSGGAWEQFF
D: TRBD1; V: TRBV19; size: few; J: TRBJ1-2; DNA: TGTGCCAGTAGACTATTAGGACAGGGTGTTAACTATGGCTACACCTTC; CDR3: CASRLLGQGVNYGYTF
D: TRBD1; V: TRBV12-3/TRBV12-4; size: many; J: TRBJ2-1; DNA: TGTGCCAGCAGAGGACAGGGGTACAATGAGCAGTTCTTC; CDR3: CASRGQGYNEQFF
D: -; V: TRBV2; size: few; J: TRBJ1-3; DNA: TGTGCCAGCAGTCCAGGGAGAACTGGAAACACCATATATTTT; CDR3: CASSPGRTGNTIYF
D: -; V: TRBV28; size: -; J: TRBJ1-4; DNA: TGTGCCAGCAGCCGCGAGCCGGCAAATGAAAAACTGTTTTTT; CDR3: CASSREPANEKLFF
D: -; V: TRBV5-6; size: few; J: TRBJ2-6; DNA: TGTGCCAGCAGCCCGACAGCCACGCGCTCTGGGGCCAACGTCCTGACTTTC; CDR3: CASSPTATRSGANVLTF
D: TRBD2; V: TRBV27; size: many; J: TRBJ2-3; DNA: TGTGCCAGCAGTATCAGCGGGGGGGCCACAGATACGCAGTATTTT; CDR3: CASSISGGATDTQYF
D: -; V: TRBV20-1; size: many; J: TRBJ2-2; DNA: TGCAGTGCCCACCCGGACACCAACACCGGGGAGCTGTTTTTT; CDR3: CSAHPDTNTGELFF
D: -; V: TRBV7-8; size: once; J: TRBJ2-1; DNA: TGTGCCAGCAGCTTAGTACGGGACCGTTACAATGAGCAGTTCTTC; CDR3: CASSLVRDRYNEQFF
D: TRBD2; V: TRBV12-3/TRBV12-4; size: many; J: TRBJ2-1; DNA: TGTGCCAGCAGTTTAAGACTAGCGGGGGCCAATGAGCAGTTCTTC; CDR3: CASSLRLAGANEQFF
D: TRBD1; V: TRBV19; size: few; J: TRBJ1-6; DNA: TGTGCCAGTAGTACCCCCCCTGCAGGGGGGGTTTCACCCCTCCACTTT; CDR3: CASSTPPAGGVSPLHF
D: TRBD1; V: TRBV7-3; size: -; J: TRBJ2-2; DNA: TGTGCCAGCAGCCCTCTAGCCGGGACAGGGGCCACCGGGGAGCTGTTTTTT; CDR3: CASSPLAGTGATGELFF
D: -; V: TRBV9; size: few; J: TRBJ2-2; DNA: TGTGCCAGCAGCGTAGAGTCGGGGGCGAACACCGGGGAGCTGTTTTTT; CDR3: CASSVESGANTGELFF
D: TRBD2; V: TRBV3-1; size: -; J: TRBJ2-5; DNA: TGTGCCAGCAGCCTACTAGCGGGGGAGCAAGAGACCCAGTACTTC; CDR3: CASSLLAGEQETQYF
D: -; V: TRBV5-1; size: few; J: TRBJ2-2; DNA: TGCGCCAGCAAAACCTCGACAGGGAACACCGGGGAGCTGTTTTTT; CDR3: CASKTSTGNTGELFF
D: -; V: TRBV12-3/TRBV12-4; size: many; J: TRBJ1-2; DNA: TGTGCCAGCAGGGCCTTGAAGGGAAACTATGGCTACACCTTC; CDR3: CASRALKGNYGYTF